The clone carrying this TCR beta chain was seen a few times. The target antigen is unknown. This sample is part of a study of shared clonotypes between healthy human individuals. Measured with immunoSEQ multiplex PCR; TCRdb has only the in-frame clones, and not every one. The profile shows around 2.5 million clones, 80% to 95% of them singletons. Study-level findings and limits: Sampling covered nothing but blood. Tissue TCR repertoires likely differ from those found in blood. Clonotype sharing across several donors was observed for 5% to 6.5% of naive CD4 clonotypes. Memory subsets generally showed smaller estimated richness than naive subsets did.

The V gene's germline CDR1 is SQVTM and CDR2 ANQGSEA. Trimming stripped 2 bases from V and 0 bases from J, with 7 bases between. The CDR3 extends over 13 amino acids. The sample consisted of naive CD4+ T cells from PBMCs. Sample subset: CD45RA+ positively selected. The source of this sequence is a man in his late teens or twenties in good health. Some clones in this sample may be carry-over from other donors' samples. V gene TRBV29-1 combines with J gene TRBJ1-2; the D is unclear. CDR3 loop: CSVERLANYGYTF. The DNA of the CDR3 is TGCAGCGTTGAAAGGTTAGCTAACTATGGCTACACCTTC.